The entry below gives a single TCR beta chain sequence along with its context. What it binds is not known. The naive gate required viable CD3+CD4+ or CD3+CD8+ cells with CCR7+CD45RA+CD45RO-CD95-CD27+CD28+ phenotype. V was clipped by 5 bases and J by 12 bases; unmatched bases: 15. CDR1 is MNHEY and CDR2 is SVGAGI in the germline V gene. The CDR3 contains 14 residues. The method was immunoSEQ multiplex PCR; TCRdb's version includes in-frame clones alone and lacks a portion of them. Of tens of thousands of clones in the sample, roughly 97% were seen once. The source of the sample is a study of T cells after posttransplantation cyclophosphamide. Whole-study findings and limits: After PTCy, TRB diversity resembled that of CNI/methotrexate controls. Later blood repertoires were often dominated by clones from the donor CD8+ memory compartment. Blood and skin or GI T cell repertoires showed limited TRB overlap.

Sequencing was performed on naive CD4+ T cells sorted from PBMCs. The receptor's source is a man in his forties or fifties in good health, CMV-negative, and a related stem cell transplant donor. The J gene is TRBJ2-7, the V gene TRBV6-5; TRBD1 agrees at 8 bases. The CDR3 DNA follows: TGTGCCAGCAGTCCTGACAGGGGCTCTGTCGTTCGGTACTTC. Its protein product is CASSPDRGSVVRYF.